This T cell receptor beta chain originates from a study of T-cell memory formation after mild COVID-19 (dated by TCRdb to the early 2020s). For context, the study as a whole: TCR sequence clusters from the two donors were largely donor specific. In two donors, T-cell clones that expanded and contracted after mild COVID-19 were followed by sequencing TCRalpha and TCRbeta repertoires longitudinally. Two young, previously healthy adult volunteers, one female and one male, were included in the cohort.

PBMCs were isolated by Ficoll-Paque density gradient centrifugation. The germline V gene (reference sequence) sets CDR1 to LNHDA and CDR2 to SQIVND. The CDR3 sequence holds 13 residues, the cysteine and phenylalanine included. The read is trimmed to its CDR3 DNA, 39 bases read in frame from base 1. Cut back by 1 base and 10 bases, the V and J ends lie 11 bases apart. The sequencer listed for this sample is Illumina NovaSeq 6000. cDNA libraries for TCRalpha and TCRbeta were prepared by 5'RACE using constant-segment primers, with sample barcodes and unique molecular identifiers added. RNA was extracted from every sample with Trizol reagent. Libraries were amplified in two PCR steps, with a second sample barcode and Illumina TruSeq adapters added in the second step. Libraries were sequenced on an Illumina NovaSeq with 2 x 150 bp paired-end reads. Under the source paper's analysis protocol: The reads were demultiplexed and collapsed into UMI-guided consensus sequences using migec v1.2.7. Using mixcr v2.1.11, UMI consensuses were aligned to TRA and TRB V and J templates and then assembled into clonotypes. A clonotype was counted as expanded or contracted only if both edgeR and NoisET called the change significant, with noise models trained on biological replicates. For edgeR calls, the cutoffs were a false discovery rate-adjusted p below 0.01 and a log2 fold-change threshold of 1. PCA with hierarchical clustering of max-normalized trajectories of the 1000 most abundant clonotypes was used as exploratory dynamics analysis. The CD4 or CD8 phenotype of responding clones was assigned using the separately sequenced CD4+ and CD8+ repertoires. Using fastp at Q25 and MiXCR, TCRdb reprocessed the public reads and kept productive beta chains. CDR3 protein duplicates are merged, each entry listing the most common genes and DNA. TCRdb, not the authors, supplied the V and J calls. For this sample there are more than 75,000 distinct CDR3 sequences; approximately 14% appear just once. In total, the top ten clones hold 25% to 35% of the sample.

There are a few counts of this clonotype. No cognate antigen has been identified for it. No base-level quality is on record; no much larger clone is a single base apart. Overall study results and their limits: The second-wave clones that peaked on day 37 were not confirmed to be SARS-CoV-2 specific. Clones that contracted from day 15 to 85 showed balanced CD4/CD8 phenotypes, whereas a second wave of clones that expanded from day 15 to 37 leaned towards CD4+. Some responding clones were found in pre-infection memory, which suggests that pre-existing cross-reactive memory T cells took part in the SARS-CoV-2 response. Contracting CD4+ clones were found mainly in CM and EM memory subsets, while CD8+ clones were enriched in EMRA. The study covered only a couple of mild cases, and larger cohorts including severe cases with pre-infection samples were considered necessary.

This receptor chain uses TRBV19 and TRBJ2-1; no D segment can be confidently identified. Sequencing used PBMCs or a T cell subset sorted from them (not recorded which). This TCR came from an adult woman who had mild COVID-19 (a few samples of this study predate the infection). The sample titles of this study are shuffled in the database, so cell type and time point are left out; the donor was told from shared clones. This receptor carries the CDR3 CASSIVQPAEQFF. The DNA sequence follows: TGTGCCAGTAGTATAGTCCAACCAGCCGAGCAGTTCTTC.